The clone carrying this T cell receptor beta chain is a singleton in its sample. Its antigen is still unknown. Sequencing of TCR beta covered CD8+ and CD4+ T cells obtained from blood. Negative isolation was used for CD8+ and CD4+ T cells, and FACS enrichment was applied to TEMRA cells. The sample comes from a study of CD8 T cells in Susac syndrome. Study in general: Sequencing included Susac syndrome patients, over five of them with active disease and under 10 in remission. General study results and limits: Repertoires of Susac syndrome CD4+ T cells lacked clonal expansion.

Random hexamers served to reverse transcribe about 0.5 to 1 ug RNA. TCRdb fed the immunoSEQ multiplex PCR reads into MiXCR, producing one record per CDR3 protein. This table holds approximately 260,000 distinct CDR3 sequences, 90% to 96% found once. The germline V gene encodes CDR1 SGHRS and CDR2 YFSETQ. The CDR3 totals 15 residues. After removal of 1 base from V and 6 bases from J, the junction contained 3 bases not matched to a gene. The sequenced sample consisted of CD4+ T cells from PBMCs. The sequence was obtained from a human donor with Susac syndrome. The chain combines TRBV5-1 with TRBJ2-1; 11 bases match TRBD2. CDR3 amino acids: CASSLTSGSPNEQFF. The CDR3 DNA reads as TGCGCCAGCAGCTTGACTAGCGGGAGCCCCAATGAGCAGTTCTTC.